These 14 T cell receptor beta chains share one sample of origin, sequenced in a study of shared clonotypes between healthy human individuals (TCRdb year 2020). The library was produced with the immunoSEQ multiplex PCR assay. TCRdb's version of the immuneACCESS table is confined to in-frame rearrangements and falls short of the full clone set. An unresolved V gene accounts for under half of the shortfall where checked; the remainder is of unknown origin. Present in this sample are 100,000 to 130,000 clones, more than 65% of which were seen just once. Approximately 23% of the sample comes from the top ten. The sample was memory CD8+ T cells sorted from blood. In the paper's terms, the cell subset or site label means: CD45RO+ cells pooled with CCR7-negative TemRA cells. The receptors shown here come from a woman aged 25-40 years in good health.

This chain uses TRBV6-5 with TRBJ2-1; 16 nucleotides align to TRBD2. Per the germline V gene, CDR1 is MNHEY and CDR2 is SVGAGI. J lost 8 bases, V lost 6 bases, and 4 bases had no gene match. This CDR3 is built from 15 residues. The CDR3 region has the DNA TGTGCCAGCAGCTCCGGGACTAGCGGGGGGGATGAGCAGTTCTTC. This encodes CASSSGTSGGDEQFF.

The chain links TRBV7-7 to TRBJ2-1, with D hard to call. V lost 1 base, J lost 5 bases, and 6 bases lay in between. There are 13 residues in the CDR3. CDR1 and CDR2 from the germline V gene are SSHAT and FNYEAQ (reference sequence). The CDR3 DNA reads TGTGCCAGCAGCTTAGGCGTTGACAATGAGCAGTTCTTC. Protein: CASSLGVDNEQFF.

The chain links TRBV19 to TRBJ1-1; TRBD1 aligns across 9 bases. J gave up 6 bases and V 5 bases, and 7 bases lay outside the gene matches. Germline CDR1 LNHDA, CDR2 SQIVND (reference sequence). CDR3 length: 14 residues. Written as DNA, the CDR3 is TGTGCCAGTAGTCTCGGACAGGGGATAGCTGAAGCTTTCTTT. Translated: CASSLGQGIAEAFF.

The chain employs TRBV25-1 and TRBJ2-1, with a possible D match to TRBD1 (6 bases). CDR1 MGHDK and CDR2 SYGVNS come from the germline V gene. The CDR3 covers 15 residues. Trimming took 5 bases from V and 13 from J, leaving 24 bases between them. In DNA form, the CDR3 reads TGTGCCAGCAGTACCTCCCAGGGGCCTACTAGTTGTCAGTTCTTC. Protein sequence: CASSTSQGPTSCQFF.

The rearrangement joins TRBV4-1 to TRBJ2-7; 7 positions match TRBD2. Losses at the gene ends were 1 base for V and 1 base for J; bases not matched to a gene: 4. Germline assignment: CDR1 MGHRA and CDR2 YSYEKL. The CDR3 spans 15 residues. CDR3: CASSQAPSGSYEQYF. The CDR3 DNA follows: TGCGCCAGCAGCCAAGCCCCTAGCGGTTCCTACGAGCAGTACTTC.

As to this clone: A much larger clone lies one base from this, so it may be a read error. This sample includes further DNA sequences coding for the same CDR3. The CDR3 protein is CASRGAEPYEQYF. In DNA form, the CDR3 reads TGTGCCAGCAGAGGGGCGGAACCCTACGAGCAGTACTTC. The chain carries TRBV2 and TRBJ2-7; D is possibly TRBD1 (5 bases). The V and J ends lost 6 bases and 2 bases respectively, with 11 bases between them. The germline CDR1 and CDR2 sequences are SNHLY and FYNNEI. The CDR3 spans 13 residues.

The chain couples TRBV5-1 to TRBJ2-2, with 8 positions matching TRBD1. V gave up 0 bases and J gave up 1 base; unmatched junction bases: 5. Germline CDR1 reads SGHRS; CDR2 reads YFSETQ. This CDR3 is 17 amino acids long. The CDR3 protein is CASSLDPGGGNTGELFF. CDR3 DNA: TGCGCCAGCAGCTTGGATCCAGGGGGCGGGAACACCGGGGAGCTGTTTTTT.

This clone was observed at least ten times. V usage is TRBV6-4 and J usage is TRBJ1-5; a weak D match, TRBD1 (6 bases). Per the germline V gene, CDR1 is MRHNA and CDR2 is SNTAGT. Trimming pared 6 bases from V and 4 bases from J, leaving 10 bases between. This CDR3 region has 13 residues. CDR3 amino acids: CASSKDSNQPQHF. CDR3 in DNA: TGTGCCAGCAGCAAGGACAGTAATCAGCCCCAGCATTTT.

The chain joins TRBV19 to TRBJ1-6; 11 bases agree with TRBD1. Trimming at V came to 6 bases and at J to 7 bases, leaving 8 bases not matched to a gene. The CDR3 length is 16 residues. Germline lookup yields CDR1 LNHDA and CDR2 SQIVND (reference sequence). For the CDR3, the DNA is TGTGCCAGTAGCCGCCGAGGACAGGGGGCCAATTCACCCCTCCACTTT. Protein product: CASSRRGQGANSPLHF.

The V and J genes are TRBV5-4 and TRBJ1-2; D may be TRBD1 (6 bases). The CDR3 covers 13 residues. Trimming left V 4 bases short and J 3 bases short, with 10 bases between. CDR1 is SGHNT and CDR2 is YYREEE in the germline V gene (reference sequence). CDR3 region: CASSMDSHYGYTF. The CDR3 DNA sequence: TGTGCCAGCAGCATGGACAGTCACTATGGCTACACCTTC.

This clone was observed once. The chain links TRBV4-2 to TRBJ2-2; a weak D match, TRBD2 (6 bases). Germline lookup yields CDR1 LGHNA and CDR2 YNFKEQ. The V end was cut by 2 bases, the J end by 1 base, with 17 bases between. The CDR3 is 18 residues long. This CDR3 is CASSQPASGTENTGELFF. CDR3 DNA sequence: TGTGCCAGCAGCCAACCTGCATCCGGGACTGAGAACACCGGGGAGCTGTTTTTT.

J is TRBJ1-1 and V is TRBV4-1; no reliable D call. Germline V gives CDR1 MGHRA, CDR2 YSYEKL. The V end was cut by 0 bases, the J end by 6 bases, with 26 bases between. The CDR3 consists of 19 residues. DNA for the CDR3: TGCGCCAGCAGCCAAGATACTCCATGGGTATATGGGCCCATGGCTGAAGCTTTCTTT. It encodes CASSQDTPWVYGPMAEAFF.

This clone has just a few counts. This rearrangement joins TRBV7-3 to TRBJ2-1; D gene ambiguous. CDR3 length: 14 amino acids. Trimming pared 5 bases from V and 6 bases from J, leaving 14 bases between. Germline V gene data show CDR1 as SGHTA and CDR2 as FQGTGA. CDR3 DNA: TGTGCCAGCAGCCCATCGGCTAGGATCAATGAGCAGTTCTTC. This encodes CASSPSARINEQFF.

The chain couples TRBV29-1 to TRBJ2-7; no clear D gene. The V gene lost 7 bases and the J gene lost 2 bases, with 12 bases spanning the gap. Germline V gene data show CDR1 as SQVTM and CDR2 as ANQGSEA. This CDR3 contains 12 residues. CDR3 bases: TGCAGCGGGGGTGTAGGGACCTACGAGCAGTACTTC. It encodes CSGGVGTYEQYF.